The 28 T cell receptor beta chains listed next were all sequenced from one sample in a study of cytomegalovirus exposure and HLA in healthy donors. The PCR used 60 Vbeta and 13 Jbeta primers. The protocol was immunoSEQ multiplex PCR, while the TCRdb copy is restricted to in-frame clones and leaves out a portion. The sample gives 150,000 to 200,000 clones, around 84% of which show up once; around 1.2% is in the top ten. What was sequenced was PBMCs. These receptors all stem from a girl aged 2 to 9 in good health and CMV-seropositive.

The table lists this clone with a count of one. This sequence joins TRBV9 and TRBJ2-3; D is unresolved. The V end was cut by 2 bases, the J end by 0 bases, with 10 bases between. The germline CDR1 and CDR2 sequences are SGDLS and YYNGEE. This CDR3 region has 15 residues. The CDR3 loop reads CASSVPPTSTDTQYF. The CDR3 coding sequence is TGTGCCAGCAGCGTCCCTCCAACTAGCACAGATACGCAGTATTTT.

This rearrangement joins TRBV5-1 to TRBJ2-2; D remains unclear. CDR1 is SGHRS, CDR2 YFSETQ, per germline. The CDR3 covers 15 residues. The V gene lost 3 bases and the J gene lost 0 bases, with 9 bases spanning the gap. In DNA form, the CDR3 reads TGCGCCAGCAGCTGGAGCCGGGCGAACACCGGGGAGCTGTTTTTT. Amino acid sequence: CASSWSRANTGELFF.

V is TRBV7-2 and J is TRBJ2-7, with 7 bases aligning to TRBD2. Germline V CDR1 and CDR2: SGHTA, FQGNSA. The V and J ends lost 4 bases and 6 bases, in that order; junction bases with no gene match: 3. The CDR3 sequence is 12 residues long. The CDR3 spells CASSSRTSEQYF. CDR3 nucleotide sequence: TGTGCCAGCAGCTCCCGGACTAGCGAGCAGTACTTC.

This clone was counted only a few times. The chain links TRBV30 to TRBJ1-2, with 8 bases lining up with TRBD1. CDR3 size: 15 residues. The germline V gene has CDR1 GTSNPN and CDR2 SVGIG (reference sequence). V was pared by 5 bases and J by 5 bases, with 13 bases of the junction left unmatched. CDR3 bases: TGTGCCTGGGGACTATCCACAGGGGGGAGGTATGGCTACACCTTC. Translation gives CAWGLSTGGRYGYTF.

On this clone: The junction departs from the called germline gene at one end, perhaps through a read error. V and J are TRBV6-5 and TRBJ1-2; tentatively, D is TRBD1 (6 bases). The germline CDR1 and CDR2 sequences are MNHEY and SVGAGI. This CDR3 is 13 amino acids long. The CDR3 reads CASSFLTGYDYTF. DNA for the CDR3: TGTGCCAGCAGTTTTCTCACAGGGTATGACTACACCTTC.

CDR3 nucleotide sequence: TGTGCCACCAGCAGAGACAGGGGGTTAGACACCATATATTTT. Its translation is CATSRDRGLDTIYF. This chain connects TRBV15 to TRBJ1-3; the match to TRBD1 covers 7 bases. J gave up 8 bases and V 0 bases, and 4 bases lay outside the gene matches. The germline V gene encodes CDR1 LNHNV and CDR2 YYDKDF (reference sequence). The CDR3 has 14 residues.

The J gene is TRBJ2-5, the V gene TRBV10-3; TRBD2 agrees at 8 bases. V lost 6 bases, J lost 5 bases, and 11 bases stayed unmatched. This CDR3 has 15 residues. Germline V lookup: CDR1 ENHRY, CDR2 SYGVKD. CDR3: CAIRPSGRDSETQYF. The CDR3 nucleotides read TGTGCCATCAGACCGAGCGGGAGAGACTCGGAGACCCAGTACTTC.

The V gene is TRBV29-1, the J gene TRBJ2-6; D is uncertain. V lost 7 bases, J lost 0 bases, and 4 bases lay in between. CDR1 is SQVTM and CDR2 is ANQGSEA in the germline V gene. CDR3 length: 12 amino acids. Here the CDR3 reads CSAFSGANVLTF. The CDR3 region has the DNA TGCAGCGCCTTCTCTGGGGCCAACGTCCTGACTTTC.

This clone was recorded a few times. The rearrangement uses TRBV11-3 and TRBJ2-6; tentative D call: TRBD2 (6 bases). V dropped 3 bases and J dropped 2 bases, with 14 bases sitting between them. Looked up from germline, CDR1 is SGHNT and CDR2 is YENEEA. This CDR3 is built from 17 residues. The CDR3 bases are TGTGCCAGCAGCTTTTGGGAGGTTTTCGCTGGGGCCAACGTCCTGACTTTC. Its protein is CASSFWEVFAGANVLTF.

J is TRBJ2-7 and V is TRBV29-1; TRBD2 might be the D (6 bases). The V and J ends lost 3 bases and 2 bases respectively, with 14 bases between them. The CDR3 covers 14 residues. The germline CDR1 and CDR2 sequences are SQVTM and ANQGSEA. The CDR3 loop is CSVDVAGITYEQYF. The CDR3 bases are TGCAGCGTTGATGTGGCGGGAATCACCTACGAGCAGTACTTC.

The chain joins TRBV6-4 to TRBJ2-1; a possible D gene is TRBD2 (6 bases). From germline, CDR1 is MRHNA and CDR2 SNTAGT. The CDR3 has 15 amino acids. Trimming pared 6 bases from V and 1 base from J, leaving 13 bases between. The CDR3 region has the DNA TGTGCCAGCAGCCGGGACTTCGTATCCTACAATGAGCAGTTCTTC. It specifies CASSRDFVSYNEQFF.

V is TRBV28 and J is TRBJ2-3; 9 positions agree with TRBD2. Germline CDR1 is MDHEN and CDR2 is SYDVKM. This CDR3 has 16 residues. With V trimmed by 0 bases and J by 4 bases, 5 bases remained unmatched. Here the CDR3 reads CASSLWAGGPPDTQYF. The CDR3, as DNA: TGTGCCAGCAGTTTATGGGCGGGAGGGCCTCCAGATACGCAGTATTTT.

The CDR3 DNA reads as TGTGCCAGCAGCTTGGTTAGTGACAATGAGCAGTTCTTC. Translating gives CASSLVSDNEQFF. The rearrangement joins TRBV5-4 to TRBJ2-1, with D uncertain. The CDR3 runs to 13 residues. Germline loops: CDR1 SGHNT, CDR2 YYREEE (reference sequence). V lost 0 bases to trimming and J lost 5 bases, with 6 bases between them.

With respect to this clone: This sample also contains other DNA sequences that code for the same CDR3. This chain connects TRBV2 to TRBJ2-3; 8 bases agree with TRBD2. The CDR3 consists of 14 residues. CDR1 SNHLY and CDR2 FYNNEI come from the germline V gene. The V gene end was trimmed by 4 bases and the J gene end by 4 bases; junction bases not matched to a gene: 4. The CDR3 region is CASSVSGLADTQYF. CDR3 bases: TGTGCCAGCAGTGTATCGGGACTAGCAGATACGCAGTATTTT.

This clone was detected once. In nucleotides, the CDR3 is TGTGCCAGCAACCTCTTTAGGGAACAGGGTGGCTATTTT. Protein product: CASNLFREQGGYF. The chain uses TRBV6-1 and TRBJ2-3, with TRBD1 as a possible D gene (6 bases). The CDR3 is 13 amino acids. Germline-derived CDR1 and CDR2 are MNHNS and SASEGT. V was clipped by 7 bases and J by 15 bases, with 23 bases between them.

This clone was seen only a few times. The chain employs TRBV5-4 and TRBJ1-2, with TRBD1 as a possible D gene (6 bases). CDR3 size: 18 residues. Between the trimmed V and J ends, which lost 4 bases and 0 bases, there was a span of 22 bases. Germline CDR1 is SGHNT and CDR2 is YYREEE (reference sequence). CDR3 bases: TGTGCCAGCAGCGTTAGGAAGGGGGGGATTGGTACTAACTATGGCTACACCTTC. Translation gives CASSVRKGGIGTNYGYTF.

This clone was picked up one time. The chain is built from TRBV4-1 and TRBJ2-5; D perhaps matches TRBD2 (6 bases). The J call may be wrong; the DNA end is better matched by TRBJ2-7. The CDR3 has 15 residues. Germline V gives CDR1 MGHRA, CDR2 YSYEKL. CDR3 DNA: TGCGCCAGCAGCCAAGATCAACGGGAGTGGTACGAGCAGTACTTC. It yields the protein CASSQDQREWYEQYF.

This chain connects TRBV14 to TRBJ1-3; D ambiguous. The V gene lost 3 bases and the J gene lost 0 bases, with 9 bases spanning the gap. The CDR3 spans 15 residues. The germline V gene has CDR1 SGHDN and CDR2 FVKESK. The CDR3 reads CASSHGRHSGNTIYF. The CDR3 DNA follows: TGTGCCAGCAGCCATGGCAGACACTCTGGAAACACCATATATTTT.

The V call is TRBV4-2, the J call TRBJ1-5; 8 bases align to TRBD1. Germline loops: CDR1 LGHNA, CDR2 YNFKEQ. V shed 0 bases, J shed 6 bases, and the junction held 7 bases outside the gene matches. The CDR3 is 16 residues long. This CDR3 is CASSQELTGAGQPQHF. The CDR3, as DNA: TGTGCCAGCAGCCAAGAACTGACAGGGGCGGGTCAGCCCCAGCATTTT.

The chain recombines TRBV29-1 with TRBJ1-1; D is ambiguous. This CDR3 region has 16 residues. In germline, CDR1 is SQVTM, CDR2 ANQGSEA. Deletions cut 7 bases from V and 1 base from J, with 22 bases between. The CDR3 region is CSANRFGVGKNTEAFF. The CDR3, as DNA: TGCAGCGCAAACCGCTTCGGGGTAGGGAAGAACACTGAAGCTTTCTTT.

This chain uses TRBV2 with TRBJ2-3; D perhaps matches TRBD2 (6 bases). This CDR3 contains 15 residues. V was cut by 4 bases and J by 2 bases, with 13 bases left in between. CDR1 is SNHLY, CDR2 FYNNEI, per germline. The CDR3 bases are TGTGCCAGCAGTGTTATAGCGGTTCCCACAGATACGCAGTATTTT. Its protein is CASSVIAVPTDTQYF.

The chain joins TRBV6-5 to TRBJ1-2; 10 nucleotides line up with TRBD1. With 6 bases clipped from V and 8 bases from J, the junction kept 6 bases outside the gene matches. The CDR3 extends over 13 amino acids. The germline CDR1 and CDR2 sequences are MNHEY and SVGAGI. DNA for the CDR3: TGTGCCAGCAGCCGGGGACAGGGGCAAGGCTACACCTTC. Protein sequence: CASSRGQGQGYTF.

The CDR3 sequence: CSAGEQGGFGGGTQYF. CDR3 nucleotides: TGCAGCGCTGGAGAGCAAGGGGGTTTTGGTGGGGGTACGCAGTATTTT. The chain is built from TRBV29-1 and TRBJ2-3, with a possible D match to TRBD1 (6 bases). V was shortened by 7 bases and J by 8 bases, with 28 bases between the two germline ends. The CDR3 consists of 16 residues. Germline lookup yields CDR1 SQVTM and CDR2 ANQGSEA.

The gene calls are TRBV5-1 and TRBJ1-1; tentative D call: TRBD1 (5 bases). The V and J ends lost 1 base and 4 bases respectively, with 20 bases between them. CDR1 is SGHRS, CDR2 YFSETQ, per germline. This CDR3 contains 17 residues. The CDR3 bases are TGCGCCAGCAGCTTGCGGGGGGTAGATGTTGGGGGCACTGAAGCTTTCTTT. Protein: CASSLRGVDVGGTEAFF.

The rearrangement joins TRBV29-1 to TRBJ2-2; TRBD1 matches 9 bases. V lost 7 bases, J lost 1 base, and 7 bases stayed unmatched. The CDR3 length is 15 residues. CDR1 and CDR2 (germline): SQVTM, ANQGSEA. CDR3 sequence reads: CSARSGQGNTGELFF. CDR3 nucleotides: TGCAGCGCACGGTCGGGACAGGGGAACACCGGGGAGCTGTTTTTT.

The chain couples TRBV27 to TRBJ2-1; 8 bases match TRBD2. This CDR3 region has 17 residues. Germline V gives CDR1 MNHEY, CDR2 SMNVEV (reference sequence). With 4 bases clipped from V and 0 bases from J, the junction kept 8 bases outside the gene matches. The CDR3 region has the DNA TGTGCCAGCAGTTCGGGGACTAGATGGAGCTCCTACAATGAGCAGTTCTTC. Residues: CASSSGTRWSSYNEQFF.

V and J are TRBV27 and TRBJ1-3, with no clear D. The CDR3 totals 13 residues. Trimming cost V 6 bases and J 7 bases, with 13 bases left between them. The germline gives CDR1 MNHEY, CDR2 SMNVEV (reference sequence). The CDR3 nucleotides are TGTGCCAGCAGCCCCAGCTCGGGGAACACCATATATTTT. Translating gives CASSPSSGNTIYF.

The rearrangement links TRBV5-4 to TRBJ1-5; no reliable D call. Between the trimmed V and J ends, which lost 4 bases and 0 bases, there was a span of 17 bases. The germline V gene has CDR1 SGHNT and CDR2 YYREEE (reference sequence). This CDR3 spans 17 amino acids. The CDR3 spells CASSQDLSDYSNQPQHF. The DNA of the CDR3 is TGTGCCAGCAGCCAAGATTTGTCAGATTATAGCAATCAGCCCCAGCATTTT.